This T cell receptor beta chain was recorded in a study of control samples from healthy donors and cancer patients. About this clone: Other DNA variants within this sample encode the same CDR3.

The germline V gene has CDR1 LGHNT and CDR2 FRNRAP. There are 14 residues in the CDR3. V dropped 4 bases and J dropped 4 bases, with 13 bases sitting between them. Sequencing was performed with immunoSEQ multiplex PCR; in TCRdb, only in-frame clones are kept and a portion is missing. The sample carries fewer than 200,000 clones, around nine tenths recorded once. The sequenced sample consisted of blood. V usage is TRBV12-5 and J usage is TRBJ2-5; D perhaps matches TRBD2 (5 bases). This TCR was recovered from a man younger than 40 in good health. CDR3 in DNA: TGTGCTAGTGGTTCTACTAGATTAGGAGAGACCCAGTACTTC. This translates into CASGSTRLGETQYF.